This TCR beta chain was identified in a study of response to subunit inactivated influenza vaccine. Study outcomes and limitations: It was suggested by the authors that few new T cells are recruited by each seasonal influenza vaccination.

TCRdb independently ran MiXCR on the RT-PCR reads; one entry per CDR3 protein. The sample shows about 520,000 distinct CDR3 sequences, roughly 25% of them seen only once. In this sample, this clonotype turned up a few times. The target antigen is unknown. This CDR3 has 13 residues. Germline lookup yields CDR1 SQVTM and CDR2 ANQGSEA. The germline V and J ends were trimmed by 7 bases and 0 bases, with 10 bases remaining between them. V gene TRBV29-1 combines with J gene TRBJ2-1, with D tentatively TRBD2 (6 bases). The sample was CD4+ T cells sorted from PBMCs, taken less than 6 days after vaccination. This receptor was taken from a man aged 45-65 years who received an inactivated influenza vaccine. This CDR3 is CSGDLVSYNEQFF. The CDR3, as DNA: TGCAGCGGGGACTTAGTCTCCTACAATGAGCAGTTCTTC.